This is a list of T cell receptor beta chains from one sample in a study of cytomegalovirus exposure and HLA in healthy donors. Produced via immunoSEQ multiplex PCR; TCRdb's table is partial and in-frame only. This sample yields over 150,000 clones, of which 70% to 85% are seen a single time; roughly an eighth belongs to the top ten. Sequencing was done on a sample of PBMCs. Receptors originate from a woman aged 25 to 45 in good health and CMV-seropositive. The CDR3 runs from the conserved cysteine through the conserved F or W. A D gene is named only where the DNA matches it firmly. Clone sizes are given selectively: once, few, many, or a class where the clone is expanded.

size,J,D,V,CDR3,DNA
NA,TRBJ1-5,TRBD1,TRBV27,CASRRQGYSNQPQHF,TGTGCCAGCAGAAGACAGGGGTACAGCAATCAGCCCCAGCATTTT
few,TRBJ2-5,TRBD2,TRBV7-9,CASSPLTAGGSKTQYF,TGTGCCAGCAGCCCCTTGACAGCGGGAGGATCGAAGACCCAGTACTTC
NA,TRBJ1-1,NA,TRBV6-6,CASSYSQGGRTEAFF,TGTGCCAGCAGTTACTCTCAGGGCGGCCGCACTGAAGCTTTCTTT
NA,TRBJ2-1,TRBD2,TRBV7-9,CASSLVSAGSNEQFF,TGTGCCAGCAGCTTAGTTTCAGCGGGGTCCAATGAGCAGTTCTTC
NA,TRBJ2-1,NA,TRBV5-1,CASSLGAFTTNEQFF,TGCGCCAGCAGCTTGGGAGCGTTCACTACTAATGAGCAGTTCTTC
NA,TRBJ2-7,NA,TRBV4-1,CASSQEISTPSSYEQYF,TGCGCCAGCAGCCAAGAAATTTCGACTCCCAGCTCCTACGAGCAGTACTTC
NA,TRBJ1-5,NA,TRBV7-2,CASSLVELQPQHF,TGTGCCAGCAGCTTAGTTGAGCTCCAGCCCCAGCATTTT
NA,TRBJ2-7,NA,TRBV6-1,CASTRAGSYEQYF,TGTGCCAGCACCAGAGCCGGGAGCTACGAGCAGTACTTC
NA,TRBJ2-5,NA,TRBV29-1,CSVCPRQFSETQYF,TGCAGCGTATGCCCAAGACAGTTCTCAGAGACCCAGTACTTC
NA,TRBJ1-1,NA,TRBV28,CATRPDMNTEAFF,TGTGCCACCCGGCCGGACATGAACACTGAAGCTTTCTTT
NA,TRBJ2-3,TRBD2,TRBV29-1,CSVDGALAGGPDTQYF,TGCAGCGTTGACGGGGCACTAGCGGGAGGGCCCGATACGCAGTATTTT
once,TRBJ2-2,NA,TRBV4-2,CASSPPMGGTGTGELFF,TGTGCCAGCAGCCCCCCCATGGGGGGGACAGGAACCGGGGAGCTGTTTTTT
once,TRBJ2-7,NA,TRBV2,CASSEAPRDLYEQYF,TGTGCCAGCAGTGAAGCGCCGAGGGACTTATACGAGCAGTACTTC
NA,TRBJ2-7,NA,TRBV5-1,CASSLWQGTYEQYF,TGCGCCAGCAGCTTATGGCAGGGAACATACGAGCAGTACTTC
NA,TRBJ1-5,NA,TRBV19,CASSIRIETSQPQHF,TGTGCCAGTAGTATCCGGATCGAGACAAGTCAGCCCCAGCATTTT
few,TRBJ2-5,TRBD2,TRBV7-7,CASSEREGGTQYF,TGTGCTAGCAGCGAGCGGGAGGGTGGCACCCAGTACTTC
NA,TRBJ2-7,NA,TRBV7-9,CASSFFANSGVQYF,TGTGCCAGCAGCTTCTTTGCCAATTCCGGGGTGCAGTACTTC
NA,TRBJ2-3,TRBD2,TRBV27,CASRASGEGSTDTQYF,TGTGCCAGCAGAGCTAGCGGGGAGGGTAGCACAGATACGCAGTATTTT
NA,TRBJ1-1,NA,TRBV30,CAWSVRIGVRGAFF,TGTGCCTGGAGTGTCCGAATTGGGGTTCGGGGAGCTTTCTTT
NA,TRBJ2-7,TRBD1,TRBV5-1,CASSPRDETGGYEQYF,TGCGCCAGCAGCCCCCGAGACGAGACAGGGGGCTACGAGCAGTACTTC
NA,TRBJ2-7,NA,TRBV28,CASTTGGIHYEQYF,TGTGCCAGCACAACAGGAGGGATCCACTACGAGCAGTACTTC
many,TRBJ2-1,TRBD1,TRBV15,CATSGGQVGNEQFF,TGTGCCACCAGCGGTGGACAGGTCGGCAATGAGCAGTTCTTC
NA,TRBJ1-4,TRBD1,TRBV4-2,CASSQAQGPNEKLFF,TGTGCCAGCAGCCAAGCACAGGGGCCTAATGAAAAACTGTTTTTT
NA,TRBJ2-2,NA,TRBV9,CASSADWANTGELFF,TGTGCCAGCAGCGCGGACTGGGCGAACACCGGGGAGCTGTTTTTT
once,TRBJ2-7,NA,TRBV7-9,CASSLVGVEQYF,TGTGCCAGCAGCTTAGTAGGGGTCGAGCAGTACTTC
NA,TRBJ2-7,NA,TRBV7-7,CASSLAGPGQFSYEQYF,TGTGCTAGCAGCTTAGCTGGTCCAGGACAGTTCTCCTACGAGCAGTACTTC
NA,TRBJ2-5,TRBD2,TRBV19,CASSPTSVETQYF,TGTGCCAGTAGCCCGACTAGCGTAGAGACCCAGTACTTC
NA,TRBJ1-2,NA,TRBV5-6,CASSLLRQNYGYTF,TGTGCCAGCAGCTTGCTTCGACAGAACTATGGCTACACCTTC
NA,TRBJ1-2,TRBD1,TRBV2,CASSVGQGASGYTF,TGTGCCAGCAGTGTGGGACAGGGGGCTAGTGGCTACACCTTC
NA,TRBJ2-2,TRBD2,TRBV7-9,CASSTAGGPTGELFF,TGTGCCAGCAGTACCGCGGGAGGGCCCACCGGGGAGCTGTTTTTT
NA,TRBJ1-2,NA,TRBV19,CASSRGRQGNNYGYTF,TGTGCCAGTAGTCGGGGGAGGCAGGGCAACAACTATGGCTACACCTTC
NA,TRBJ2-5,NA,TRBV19,CASSERETQYF,TGTGCCAGTAGTGAACGGGAGACCCAGTACTTC
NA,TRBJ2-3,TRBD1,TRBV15,CTTSRDRGLDTQYF,TGTACCACCAGCAGGGACAGGGGTTTAGATACGCAGTATTTT